Listed here are 13 T cell receptor beta chains from one sample, sequenced in a study of Ad26.COV2.S vaccination and SARS-CoV-2 variants. The sample's treatment: around 19 received Ad26.COV2.S at low or high dose, single or two shots; several received placebo; per-sample allocation not given. Sample collection was performed on day 63 after the first vaccine or placebo injection. The repertoire was sequenced with immunoSEQ multiplex PCR; TCRdb's copy has only in-frame clones and lacks some. The repertoire holds 350,000 to 400,000 clones, 75% to 90% seen once, with 1.5% to 2% in the top ten. The sequenced sample was peripheral blood, obtained in a trial of Ad26.COV2.S vaccine versus placebo. The receptor set was obtained from a person between 18 and 59 years old who received the Ad26.COV2.S COVID-19 vaccine or a placebo.

This chain connects TRBV19 to TRBJ1-5; D gene uncertain. This CDR3 contains 13 residues. V gave up 5 bases and J gave up 4 bases, with 9 bases separating them. Germline V CDR1 and CDR2: LNHDA, SQIVND (reference sequence). CDR3 residues: CASSSYPNQPQHF. The CDR3 coding sequence is TGTGCCAGTAGTTCCTACCCGAATCAGCCCCAGCATTTT. Supplemented by reference TRBV19 and TRBJ1-5, the full variable domain reads DGGITQSPKYLFRKEGQNVTLSCEQNLNHDAMYWYRQDPGQGLRLIYYSQIVNDFQKGDIAEGYSVSREKKESFPLTVTSAQKNPTAFYLCASSSYPNQPQHFGDGTRLSIL.

The chain uses TRBV21-1 and TRBJ1-3; TRBD1, the D gene given by the table, was not confirmed from the DNA. TRBV21-1 is noted as a pseudogene. The CDR3 covers 17 residues. The CDR3 nucleotides are TGTGCCAGCAGCGCCCGGGACAGGGGCCTCTCTGGAAACACCATATATTTT. Its translation: CASSARDRGLSGNTIYF.

A few counts support this clone. V gene TRBV3-1 (or the pseudogene TRBV3-2) combines with J gene TRBJ1-6; D unresolved. Trimming took 5 bases from V and 5 from J, leaving 13 bases between them. The germline V gene encodes CDR1 LGHDT and CDR2 YNNKEL (reference sequence). There are 15 residues in the CDR3. In DNA form, the CDR3 reads TGTGCCAGCAGCATCTCGGACGCGCATAATTCACCCCTCCACTTT. Protein sequence: CASSISDAHNSPLHF.

This rearrangement joins TRBV3-1 (or the pseudogene TRBV3-2) to TRBJ2-5, with a possible D match to TRBD2 (6 bases). Trimming took 4 bases from V and 5 from J, leaving 11 bases between them. Germline lookup yields CDR1 LGHDT and CDR2 YNNKEL (reference sequence). The CDR3 is 13 amino acids. The CDR3 region is CASSRGAGETQYF. The CDR3, as DNA: TGTGCCAGCAGCCGCGGGGCCGGGGAGACCCAGTACTTC.

This chain uses TRBV12-1 with TRBJ2-1; the table's D gene call, TRBD1, was not cross checked with the DNA. TRBV12-1 is noted as a pseudogene. This CDR3 is 18 amino acids long. DNA of the CDR3: TGTGCCAGCAGATATATTGCTCCGGGTGACAGCTCCTACAATGAGCAGTTCTTC. Its protein product is CASRYIAPGDSSYNEQFF.

This clone was observed a single time. The gene calls are TRBV29-1 and TRBJ2-5, with 7 bases lining up with TRBD1. V shed 3 bases, J shed 1 base, and the junction held 2 bases outside the gene matches. CDR1 is SQVTM and CDR2 is ANQGSEA in the germline V gene. The CDR3 contains 13 residues. The CDR3 spells CSVETGFQETQYF. CDR3 DNA: TGCAGCGTTGAGACAGGGTTCCAAGAGACCCAGTACTTC.

The chain links TRBV5-4 to TRBJ1-2; 7 bases fit TRBD1. The germline CDR1 and CDR2 sequences are SGHNT and YYREEE (reference sequence). This CDR3 spans 13 amino acids. V shed 4 bases and J 8 bases; nucleotides not matched to a gene: 8. For the CDR3, the DNA is TGTGCCAGCAGCCCTGACAGGGTGGGGGGCTACACCTTC. Residues: CASSPDRVGGYTF.

The CDR3 protein is CASSEQGGSNSPLHF. CDR3 nucleotide sequence: TGTGCCAGCAGTGAACAGGGGGGTAGTAATTCACCCCTCCACTTT. The gene calls are TRBV6-1 and TRBJ1-6; 7 bases line up with TRBD1. Germline trimming cut 2 bases from V and 6 bases from J; bases unmatched to any gene: 4. CDR1 and CDR2 from the germline V gene are MNHNS and SASEGT. The length of the CDR3 is 15 residues.

The chain links TRBV5-1 to TRBJ2-7, with 7 bases matching TRBD2. The germline V gene has CDR1 SGHRS and CDR2 YFSETQ. The CDR3 has 13 residues. V shed 5 bases, J shed 5 bases, and the junction held 7 bases outside the gene matches. The CDR3 here is CASRGPAGNEQYF. The CDR3 region has the DNA TGCGCCAGCAGGGGTCCAGCGGGAAACGAGCAGTACTTC. Full variable domain (missing parts from reference TRBV5-1 and TRBJ2-7): KAGVTQTPRYLIKTRGQQVTLSCSPISGHRSVSWYQQTPGQGLQFLFEYFSETQRNKGNFPGRFSGRQFSNSRSEMNVSTLELGDSALYLCASRGPAGNEQYFGPGTRLTVT.

The rearrangement joins TRBV28 to TRBJ1-2; D possibly corresponds to TRBD1 (5 bases). The CDR3 spans 14 residues. Trimming pared 3 bases from V and 5 bases from J, leaving 13 bases between. Germline V gives CDR1 MDHEN, CDR2 SYDVKM. The CDR3, as DNA: TGTGCCAGCAGTTTGACGGCAGGGCATTATGGCTACACCTTC. This codes for CASSLTAGHYGYTF.

The DNA for the CDR3 is TGTGCCAGCAGCAGGGGACTCCAAAGCACAGATACGCAGTATTTT. Translation: CASSRGLQSTDTQYF. The rearrangement links TRBV5-4 to TRBJ2-3, with TRBD2 as a possible D gene (6 bases). The germline CDR1 and CDR2 sequences are SGHNT and YYREEE (reference sequence). This CDR3 has 15 residues. Trimming left V 4 bases short and J 0 bases short, with 12 bases between.

The table lists this clone with a few counts. This rearrangement joins TRBV19 to TRBJ2-1; D tentatively reads TRBD1 or TRBD2 (5 bases each). V was cut by 1 base and J by 2 bases, with 9 bases left in between. This CDR3 comprises 15 residues. CDR1 is LNHDA, CDR2 SQIVND, per germline (reference sequence). CDR3 in amino acids: CASSIGDLAYNEQFF. Here the CDR3 DNA reads TGTGCCAGTAGTATAGGGGACCTCGCCTACAATGAGCAGTTCTTC.

The chain has TRBV3-1 (or the pseudogene TRBV3-2) and TRBJ2-5; D gene ambiguous. This CDR3 spans 14 amino acids. V dropped 3 bases and J dropped 2 bases, with 10 bases sitting between them. Germline assignment: CDR1 LGHDT and CDR2 YNNKEL (reference sequence). The CDR3 coding sequence is TGTGCCAGCAGCCAGCCCTTTAAGCAAGAGACCCAGTACTTC. Protein product: CASSQPFKQETQYF.